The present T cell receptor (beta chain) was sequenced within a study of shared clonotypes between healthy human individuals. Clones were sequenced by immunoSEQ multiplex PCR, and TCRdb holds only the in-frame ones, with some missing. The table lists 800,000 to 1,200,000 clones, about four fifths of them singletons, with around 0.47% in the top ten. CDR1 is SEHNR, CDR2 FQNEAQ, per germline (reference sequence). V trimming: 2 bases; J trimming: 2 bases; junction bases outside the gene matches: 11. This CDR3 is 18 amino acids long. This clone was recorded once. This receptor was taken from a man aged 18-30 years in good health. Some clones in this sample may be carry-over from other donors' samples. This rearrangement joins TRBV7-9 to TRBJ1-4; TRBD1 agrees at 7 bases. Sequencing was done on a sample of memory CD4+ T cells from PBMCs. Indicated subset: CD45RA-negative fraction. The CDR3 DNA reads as TGTGCCAGCAGCTTAACTGTCCTGACAGGGACTACTAATGAAAAACTGTTTTTT. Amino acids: CASSLTVLTGTTNEKLFF.